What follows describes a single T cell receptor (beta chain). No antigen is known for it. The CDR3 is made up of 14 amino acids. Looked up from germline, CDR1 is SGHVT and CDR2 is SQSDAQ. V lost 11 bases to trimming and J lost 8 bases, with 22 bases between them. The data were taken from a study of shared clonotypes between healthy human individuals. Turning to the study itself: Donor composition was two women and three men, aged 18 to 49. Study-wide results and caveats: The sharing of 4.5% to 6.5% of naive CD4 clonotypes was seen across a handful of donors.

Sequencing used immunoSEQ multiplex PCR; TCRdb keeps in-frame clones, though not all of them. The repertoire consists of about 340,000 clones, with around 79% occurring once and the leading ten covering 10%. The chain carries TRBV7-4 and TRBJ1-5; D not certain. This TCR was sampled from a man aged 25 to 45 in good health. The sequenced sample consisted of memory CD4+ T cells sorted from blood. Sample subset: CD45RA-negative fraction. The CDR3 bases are TGTGCCGCAACCAGAGGCAGGCGGTTGGAGCCCCAGCATTTT. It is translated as CAATRGRRLEPQHF. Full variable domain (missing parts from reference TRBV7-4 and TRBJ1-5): GAGVSQSPRYKVAKRGRDVALRCDSISGHVTLYWYRQTLGQGSEVLTYSQSDAQRDKSGRPSGRFSAERPERSVSTLKIQRTEQGDSAVYLCAATRGRRLEPQHFGDGTRLSIL.